This TCR beta chain was documented in a study of T cells in localized non-small cell lung cancer (dated by TCRdb to about 2020). Regarding the complete study: Comparing tumors with uninvolved tumor-adjacent lungs, the study looked at the T cell repertoires of approximately 250 patients with early-stage NSCLC. A mean age of around 66 years was recorded for the NSCLC patients, of whom more than 120 were male and around 100 were female. The cohort consisted of 236 treatment-naive NSCLC patients whose localized lung tumors had been resected.

At diagnosis, peripheral blood, uninvolved tumor-adjacent lung and tumor were collected and stored as a combination of fresh-frozen and FFPE material. With regard to this clone: Its antigen is currently not known. No base quality information exists; no much larger clone differs at one position.

Results and caveats for the whole study, not just this receptor: Because multi-region sequencing of the tumors was not done, intratumor heterogeneity could not be ruled out. Of the top 100 tumor clones, a median of roughly 57 were detected in paired uninvolved adjacent lung; under 35 were also among that lung's top 100. Uninvolved tumor-adjacent lung showed the highest T cell clonality, higher than tumor, which suggests more focused antigenic responses in the uninvolved tumor-adjacent lung. Because the study design was exploratory, TCR variables were selected using unadjusted p-values without false-discovery rate correction. Higher blood T cell density associated with longer overall survival, while higher adjacent-lung clonality associated with shorter survival.

The immunoSEQ Assay was used to sequence TCR beta CDR3 regions from DNA. As for the authors' bioinformatics: To compute T cell density, TCR beta template counts were normalized to usable DNA, which was estimated by amplifying housekeeping genes. Using the preseqR package, richness was estimated by extrapolating to 120,000 templates for tissue samples and 400,000 templates for PBMC samples. Clonality was defined as one minus Pielou's evenness. Differential abundance testing on productive amino-acid clonotypes, with a minimum total count of 5 and an alpha of 0.1, was used to identify tissue-enriched TCRs. The Jaccard Index and the Morisita Overlap Index were used to measure repertoire overlap between compartments. GLIPH grouped TCR beta CDR3s together with public tetramer-defined viral CDR3s, and a viral motif had to include at least three viral sequences and also show V-gene enrichment. TCRdb retrieved this table from immuneACCESS and kept in-frame rearrangements only. Not all clones are present; in checked studies, unresolved V genes account for under half, and no reason is known for the remainder. That table supplies the V and J calls and clone size; D and trimming were determined from the DNA. This sample comprises under 3,000 clones, 31% of them detected only once. The ten largest clones take up approximately 17% of the sample.

Source: lung tumor tissue, taken before any cancer treatment. The receptor's source is an older female donor with stage II lung adenocarcinoma.

This receptor carries the CDR3 CASSLTGGASGYGYTF. At the DNA level, the sequence is TGTGCCAGTAGTCTTACAGGGGGCGCAAGCGGCTATGGCTACACCTTC. Recombination joined TRBV19 with TRBJ1-2, with 9 junctional bases fitting TRBD1. Trimming takes 5 bases off V and 4 bases off J; junction bases not matched to a gene: 11. The CDR3 has 16 amino acids, counting the end cysteine and phenylalanine. Kept here is only the CDR3 DNA, which spans 48 bases and is read in frame from base 1. In the germline V gene (reference sequence), CDR1 corresponds to LNHDA and CDR2 to SQIVND. This CDR3, with the reference TRBV19 and TRBJ1-2 proteins standing in past its ends, gives the full variable domain DGGITQSPKYLFRKEGQNVTLSCEQNLNHDAMYWYRQDPGQGLRLIYYSQIVNDFQKGDIAEGYSVSREKKESFPLTVTSAQKNPTAFYLCASSLTGGASGYGYTFGSGTRLTVV.